The clone carrying this T cell receptor beta chain is a singleton in its sample. The sample originates from a study of T cell changes during pregnancy in multiple sclerosis. The CDR3 runs to 14 residues. V lost 0 bases and J lost 4, with 9 bases in between. CDR1 LGHNA and CDR2 YSLEER come from the germline V gene. Repertoires were generated with immunoSEQ multiplex PCR, while TCRdb's copy carries only in-frame clones and drops some. The sample has some 70,000 clones, roughly 90% seen once. This sequence was found in a female donor in good health, enrolled as a control in a pregnancy study. The source material was CD4+ T cells from peripheral blood mononuclear cells, sampled in the third trimester of pregnancy. This chain uses TRBV4-3 with TRBJ1-2; D gene unclear. CDR3 DNA: TGCGCCAGCAGCCAAGATCATCGGGTCTATGGCTACACCTTC. Translation: CASSQDHRVYGYTF.